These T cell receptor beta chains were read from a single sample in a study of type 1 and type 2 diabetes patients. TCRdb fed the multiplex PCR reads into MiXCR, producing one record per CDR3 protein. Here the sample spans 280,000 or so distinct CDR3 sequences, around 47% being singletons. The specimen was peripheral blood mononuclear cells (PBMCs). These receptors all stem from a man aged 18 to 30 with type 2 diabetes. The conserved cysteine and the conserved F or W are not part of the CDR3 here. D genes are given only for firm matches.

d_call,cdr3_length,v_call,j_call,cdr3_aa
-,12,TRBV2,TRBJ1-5,ASSKQNSNQPQH
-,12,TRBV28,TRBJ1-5,ASSLPGDYQPQH
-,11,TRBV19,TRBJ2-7,ASSIVADYEQY
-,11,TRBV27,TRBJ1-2,ASSFRGAYGYT
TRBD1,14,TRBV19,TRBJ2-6,VSRGQALSGANVLT
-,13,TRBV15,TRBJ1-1,ATSSPLRGNTEAF
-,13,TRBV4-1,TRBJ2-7,ASSQMGPLPYEQY
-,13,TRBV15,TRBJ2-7,ATSREGGSSYGQY
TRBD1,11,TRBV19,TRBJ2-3,ASGTGSTDTQY
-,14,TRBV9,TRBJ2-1,ASSVSGSSSYNEQF
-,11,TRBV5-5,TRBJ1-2,ASSPDGNYGYT
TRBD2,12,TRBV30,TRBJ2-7,AWRLAGLSYEQY
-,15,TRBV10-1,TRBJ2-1,ASSESTRRGSYNEQF
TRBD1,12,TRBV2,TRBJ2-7,ASTPATGGYEQY
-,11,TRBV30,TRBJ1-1,AWVRQLNTEAF
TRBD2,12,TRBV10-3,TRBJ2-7,AISESTSDYEQY
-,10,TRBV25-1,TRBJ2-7,ASTPNPYEQY
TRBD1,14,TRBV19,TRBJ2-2,ASSPTGGTNTGELF
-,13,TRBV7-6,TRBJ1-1,ASSLVPSGDTEAF
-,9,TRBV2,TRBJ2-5,ASSYAETQY
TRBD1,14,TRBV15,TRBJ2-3,ATSRDRDRGTDTQY
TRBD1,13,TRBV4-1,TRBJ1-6,ASSQDGTVYSPLH